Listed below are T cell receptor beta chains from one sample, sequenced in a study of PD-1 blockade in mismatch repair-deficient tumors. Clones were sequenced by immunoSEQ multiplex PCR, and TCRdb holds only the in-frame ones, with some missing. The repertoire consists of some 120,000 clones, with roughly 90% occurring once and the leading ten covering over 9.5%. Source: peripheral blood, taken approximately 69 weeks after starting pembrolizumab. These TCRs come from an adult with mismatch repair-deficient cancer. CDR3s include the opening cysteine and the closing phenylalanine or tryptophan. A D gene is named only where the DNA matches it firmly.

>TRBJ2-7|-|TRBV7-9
TGTGCCAGCAGCAAGAGGGACGGCCCCTACGAGCAGTACTTC
CASSKRDGPYEQYF
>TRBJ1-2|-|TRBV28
TGTGCCAGCAGTTCCCCCGGGGGCCCCTTCTATGGCTACACCTTC
CASSSPGGPFYGYTF
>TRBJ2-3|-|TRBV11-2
TGTGCCAGCAGCACCCCTAGCGCCAGCACAGATACGCAGTATTTT
CASSTPSASTDTQYF
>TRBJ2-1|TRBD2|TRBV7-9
TGTGCCAGCAGCTTAAGTTGGGCTAGCGGCTACTCCTACAATGAGCAGTTCTTC
CASSLSWASGYSYNEQFF
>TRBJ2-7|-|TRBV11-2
TGTGCCAGCAGCTTAGTTTACAGGGGGGGCTACGAGCAGTACTTC
CASSLVYRGGYEQYF
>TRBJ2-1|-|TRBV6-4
TGTGCCAGCAGTGAAGAACCAGCTTACAATGAGCAGTTCTTC
CASSEEPAYNEQFF
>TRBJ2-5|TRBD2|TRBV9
TGTGCCAGCAGCGCAGCTAGCGGGAGCACAGAGACCCAGTACTTC
CASSAASGSTETQYF
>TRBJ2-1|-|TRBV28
TGTGCCAGCAGTCTTCGGACCATCAATTACAATGAGCAGTTCTTC
CASSLRTINYNEQFF
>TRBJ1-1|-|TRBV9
TGTGCCAGCAGCGTAGATAGCCGGAACACTGAAGCTTTCTTT
CASSVDSRNTEAFF
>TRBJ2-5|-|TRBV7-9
TGTGCCAGCAGCTCCAGCGGGCCTGGCGAGACCCAGTACTTC
CASSSSGPGETQYF